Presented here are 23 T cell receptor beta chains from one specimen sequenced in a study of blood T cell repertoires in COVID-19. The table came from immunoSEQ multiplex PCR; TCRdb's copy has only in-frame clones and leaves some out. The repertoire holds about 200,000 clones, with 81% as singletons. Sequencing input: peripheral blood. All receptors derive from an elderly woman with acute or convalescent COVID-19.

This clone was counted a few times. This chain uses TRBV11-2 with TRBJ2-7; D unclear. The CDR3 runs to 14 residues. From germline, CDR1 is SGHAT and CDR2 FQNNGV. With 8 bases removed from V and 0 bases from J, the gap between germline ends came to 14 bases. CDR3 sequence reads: CASRAERSSYEQYF. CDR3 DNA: TGTGCCAGCCGCGCTGAGAGGAGCTCCTACGAGCAGTACTTC.

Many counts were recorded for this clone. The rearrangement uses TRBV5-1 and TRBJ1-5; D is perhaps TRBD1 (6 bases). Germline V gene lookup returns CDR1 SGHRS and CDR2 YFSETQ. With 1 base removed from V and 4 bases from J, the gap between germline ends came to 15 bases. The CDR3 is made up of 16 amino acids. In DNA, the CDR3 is TGCGCCAGCAGCTTGTTTCCGGGACAAACAAATCAGCCCCAGCATTTT. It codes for CASSLFPGQTNQPQHF.

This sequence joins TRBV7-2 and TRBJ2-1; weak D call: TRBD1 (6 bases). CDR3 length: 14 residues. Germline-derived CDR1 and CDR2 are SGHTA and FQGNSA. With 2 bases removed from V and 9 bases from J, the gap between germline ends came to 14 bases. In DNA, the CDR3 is TGTGCCAGCAGCTTACGGACAGTCAGGGTTGAGCAGTTCTTC. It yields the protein CASSLRTVRVEQFF.

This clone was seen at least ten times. CDR3 loop: CASSITGGRGNQPQHF. The CDR3 DNA reads as TGTGCCAGTAGTATAACCGGGGGGCGAGGCAATCAGCCCCAGCATTTT. The J gene is TRBJ1-5, the V gene TRBV19, with D possibly TRBD1 on 6 matching bases. The V gene lost 2 bases and the J gene lost 2 bases, with 13 bases spanning the gap. CDR1 LNHDA and CDR2 SQIVND come from the germline V gene (reference sequence). The CDR3 extends over 16 amino acids.

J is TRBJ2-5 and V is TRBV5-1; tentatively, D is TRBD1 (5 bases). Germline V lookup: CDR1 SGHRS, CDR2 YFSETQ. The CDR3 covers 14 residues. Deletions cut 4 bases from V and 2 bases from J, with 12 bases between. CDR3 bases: TGCGCCAGCAGCGAAGCAGGGTCTCAAGAGACCCAGTACTTC. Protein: CASSEAGSQETQYF.

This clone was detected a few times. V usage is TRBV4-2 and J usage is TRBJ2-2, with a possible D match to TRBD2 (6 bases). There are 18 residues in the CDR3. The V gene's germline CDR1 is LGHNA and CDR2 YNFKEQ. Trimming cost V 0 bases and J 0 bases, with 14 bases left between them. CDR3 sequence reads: CASSQEMGLYPNTGELFF. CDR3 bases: TGTGCCAGCAGCCAAGAGATGGGACTTTACCCGAACACCGGGGAGCTGTTTTTT.

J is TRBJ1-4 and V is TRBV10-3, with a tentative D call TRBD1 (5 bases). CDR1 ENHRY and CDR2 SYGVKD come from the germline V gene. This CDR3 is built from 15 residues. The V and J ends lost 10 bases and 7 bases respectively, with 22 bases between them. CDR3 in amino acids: CATGEGWDVGEKLFF. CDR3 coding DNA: TGTGCCACCGGGGAGGGGTGGGATGTTGGTGAAAAACTGTTTTTT.

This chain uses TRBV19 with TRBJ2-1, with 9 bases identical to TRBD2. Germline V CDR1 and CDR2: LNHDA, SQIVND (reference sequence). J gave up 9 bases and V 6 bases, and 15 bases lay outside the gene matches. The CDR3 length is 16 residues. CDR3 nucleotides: TGTGCCAGTAGGCAGCCAAGCGGGGGGCTAAAAGGTGAGCAGTTCTTC. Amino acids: CASRQPSGGLKGEQFF.

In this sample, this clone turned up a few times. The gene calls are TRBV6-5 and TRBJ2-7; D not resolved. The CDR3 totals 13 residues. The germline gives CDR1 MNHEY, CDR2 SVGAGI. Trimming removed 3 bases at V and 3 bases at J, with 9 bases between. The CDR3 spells CASSYRQDYEQYF. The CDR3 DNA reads TGTGCCAGCAGTTATCGCCAGGACTACGAGCAGTACTTC.

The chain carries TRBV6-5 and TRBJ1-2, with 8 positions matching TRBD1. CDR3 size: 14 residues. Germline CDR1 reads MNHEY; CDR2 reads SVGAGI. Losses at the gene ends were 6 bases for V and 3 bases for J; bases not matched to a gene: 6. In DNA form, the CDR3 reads TGTGCCAGCAGAACGGACAGGGCTGACTATGGCTACACCTTC. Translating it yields CASRTDRADYGYTF.

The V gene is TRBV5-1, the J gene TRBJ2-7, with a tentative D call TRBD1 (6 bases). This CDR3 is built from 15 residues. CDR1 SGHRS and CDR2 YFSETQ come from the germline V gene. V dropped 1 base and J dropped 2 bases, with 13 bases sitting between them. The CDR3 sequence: CASSLQQGSPYEQYF. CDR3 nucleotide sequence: TGCGCCAGCAGCTTGCAGCAGGGGTCGCCCTACGAGCAGTACTTC.

CDR3 nucleotide sequence: TGTGCCAGCAGCGCCCAACAGGGACCCTCCTACAATGAGCAGTTCTTC. Its translation is CASSAQQGPSYNEQFF. The chain couples TRBV5-6 to TRBJ2-1; weak D call: TRBD1 (6 bases). Germline V CDR1 and CDR2: SGHDT, YYEEEE. Deletions cut 4 bases from V and 0 bases from J, with 14 bases between. The CDR3 loop spans 16 amino acids. The whole variable domain, filled in from reference TRBV5-6 and TRBJ2-1, reads DAGVTQSPTHLIKTRGQQVTLRCSPKSGHDTVSWYQQALGQGPQFIFQYYEEEERQRGNFPDRFSGHQFPNYSSELNVNALLLGDSALYLCASSAQQGPSYNEQFFGPGTRLTVL.

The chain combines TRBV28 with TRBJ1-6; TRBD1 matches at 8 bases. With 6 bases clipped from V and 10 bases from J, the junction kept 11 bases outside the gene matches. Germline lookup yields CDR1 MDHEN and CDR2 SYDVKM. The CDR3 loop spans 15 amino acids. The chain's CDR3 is CASSLGGQEESPLHF. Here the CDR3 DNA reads TGTGCCAGCAGCTTGGGGGGACAGGAAGAATCACCCCTCCACTTT.

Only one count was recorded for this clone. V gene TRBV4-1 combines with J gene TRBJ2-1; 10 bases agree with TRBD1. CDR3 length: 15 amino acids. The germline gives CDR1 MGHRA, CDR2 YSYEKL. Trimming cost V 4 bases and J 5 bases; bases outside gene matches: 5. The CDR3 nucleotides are TGCGCCAGCAGCCCTTCCGGGACAGGGGACAATGAGCAGTTCTTC. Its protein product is CASSPSGTGDNEQFF.

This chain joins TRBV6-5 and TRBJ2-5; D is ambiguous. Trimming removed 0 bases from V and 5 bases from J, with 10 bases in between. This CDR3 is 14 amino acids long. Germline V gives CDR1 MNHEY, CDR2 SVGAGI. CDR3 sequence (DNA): TGTGCCAGCAGTTACTCGAGTCCATGGGAGACCCAGTACTTC. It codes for CASSYSSPWETQYF.

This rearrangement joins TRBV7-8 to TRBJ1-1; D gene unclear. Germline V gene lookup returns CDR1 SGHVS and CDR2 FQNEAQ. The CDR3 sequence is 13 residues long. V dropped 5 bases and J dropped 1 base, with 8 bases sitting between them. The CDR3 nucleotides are TGTGCCAGCAGCCGTACAAGGAACACTGAAGCTTTCTTT. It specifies CASSRTRNTEAFF.

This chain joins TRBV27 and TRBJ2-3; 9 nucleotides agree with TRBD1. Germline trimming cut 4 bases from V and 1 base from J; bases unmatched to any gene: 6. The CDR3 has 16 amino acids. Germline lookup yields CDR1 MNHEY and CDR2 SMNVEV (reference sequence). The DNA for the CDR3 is TGTGCCAGCAGTTCCACAGGGGGCGCTGGCACAGATACGCAGTATTTT. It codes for CASSSTGGAGTDTQYF.

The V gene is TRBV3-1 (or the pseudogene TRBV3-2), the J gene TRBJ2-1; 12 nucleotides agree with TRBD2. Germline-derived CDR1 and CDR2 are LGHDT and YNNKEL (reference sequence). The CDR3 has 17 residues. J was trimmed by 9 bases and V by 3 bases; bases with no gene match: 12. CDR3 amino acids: CASSQAQTSGRLAEQFF. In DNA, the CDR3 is TGTGCCAGCAGCCAGGCTCAGACTAGCGGGAGATTGGCTGAGCAGTTCTTC.

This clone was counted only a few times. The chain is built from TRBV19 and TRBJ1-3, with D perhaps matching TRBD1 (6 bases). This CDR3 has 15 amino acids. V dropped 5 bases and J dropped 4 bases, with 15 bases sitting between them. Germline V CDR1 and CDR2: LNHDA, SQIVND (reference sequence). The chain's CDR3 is CASSPSGHSGNTIYF. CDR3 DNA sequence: TGTGCCAGTAGTCCCTCGGGACACTCAGGAAACACCATATATTTT.

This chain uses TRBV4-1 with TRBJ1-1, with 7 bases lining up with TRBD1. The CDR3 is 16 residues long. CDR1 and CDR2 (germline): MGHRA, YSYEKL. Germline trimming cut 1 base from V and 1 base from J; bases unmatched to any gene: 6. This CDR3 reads CASSQGLQGRNTEAFF. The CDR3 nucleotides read TGCGCCAGCAGCCAAGGGCTACAGGGGAGGAACACTGAAGCTTTCTTT.

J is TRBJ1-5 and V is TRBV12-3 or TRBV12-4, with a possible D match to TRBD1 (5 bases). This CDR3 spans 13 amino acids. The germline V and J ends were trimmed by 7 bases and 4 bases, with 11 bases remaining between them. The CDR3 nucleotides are TGTGCCAGCACTGCGGGGGGTAATCAGCCCCAGCATTTT. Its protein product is CASTAGGNQPQHF.

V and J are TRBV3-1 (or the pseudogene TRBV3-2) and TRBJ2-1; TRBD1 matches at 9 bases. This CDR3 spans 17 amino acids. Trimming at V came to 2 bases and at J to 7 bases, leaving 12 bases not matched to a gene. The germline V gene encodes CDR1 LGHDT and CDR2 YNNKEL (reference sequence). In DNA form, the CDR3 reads TGTGCCAGCAGCCAATCTCACCGGGACAGGGCCTTGAATGAGCAGTTCTTC. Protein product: CASSQSHRDRALNEQFF.

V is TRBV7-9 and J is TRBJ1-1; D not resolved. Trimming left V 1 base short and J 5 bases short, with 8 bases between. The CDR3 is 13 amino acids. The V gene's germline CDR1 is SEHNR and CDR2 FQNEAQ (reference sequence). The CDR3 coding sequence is TGTGCCAGCAGCTTAGACTGGGAGACTGAAGCTTTCTTT. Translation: CASSLDWETEAFF.